Listed here are 27 T cell receptor beta chains from one sample, sequenced in a study of CD8 T cells in Susac syndrome. The RNA, about 0.45 to 1 ug, was put through reverse transcription using random hexamers. MiXCR, applied by TCRdb to the immunoSEQ multiplex PCR reads, yields one record per CDR3 protein. The sample has 200,000 to 250,000 distinct CDR3 sequences, 95% seen once; the top ten hold roughly 0.1%. Sequenced sample: CD4+ T cells from PBMCs. These receptors all come from a human donor with multiple sclerosis.

This chain joins TRBV20-1 and TRBJ2-3; the D gene is possibly TRBD2 (5 bases). This CDR3 is built from 13 residues. Germline loops: CDR1 DFQATT, CDR2 SNEGSKA (reference sequence). V lost 3 bases and J 2 bases, leaving 9 bases between the germline ends. This CDR3 reads CSASGAVTDTQYF. The CDR3 nucleotides are TGCAGTGCTAGCGGAGCGGTCACAGATACGCAGTATTTT.

This chain links TRBV27 with TRBJ1-2; D is perhaps TRBD1 (6 bases). The CDR3 extends over 13 amino acids. The V end was cut by 5 bases, the J end by 4 bases, with 11 bases between. CDR1 and CDR2 from the germline V gene are MNHEY and SMNVEV (reference sequence). The CDR3 bases are TGTGCCAGCAGTCCCCGACAGGCCTATGGCTACACCTTC. Translation: CASSPRQAYGYTF.

The V gene is TRBV20-1, the J gene TRBJ2-1; D is unresolved. CDR1 DFQATT and CDR2 SNEGSKA come from the germline V gene (reference sequence). This CDR3 contains 16 residues. V was trimmed by 1 base and J by 6 bases, leaving 19 bases between them. The CDR3 DNA sequence: TGCAGTGCTAGAGCCTTCCGAGAGATTAACCTCAATGAGCAGTTCTTC. It yields the protein CSARAFREINLNEQFF.

The chain has TRBV29-1 and TRBJ1-1, with D unresolved. The CDR3 is made up of 12 amino acids. V was clipped by 7 bases and J by 2 bases, with 11 bases between them. Germline V gene data show CDR1 as SQVTM and CDR2 as ANQGSEA. The CDR3 reads CSAFRGNTEAFF. CDR3 sequence (DNA): TGCAGCGCTTTCCGGGGAAACACTGAAGCTTTCTTT.

V and J are TRBV28 and TRBJ2-2; TRBD1 or TRBD2 may be the D gene (6 bases each). V dropped 4 bases and J dropped 5 bases, with 14 bases sitting between them. CDR1 is MDHEN, CDR2 SYDVKM, per germline. The CDR3 has 15 amino acids. The CDR3 nucleotides read TGTGCCAGCAGTTACAAGGGGGGTCGAACCGGGGAGCTGTTTTTT. This gives the protein CASSYKGGRTGELFF. The complete variable domain, with remaining parts taken from reference TRBV28 and TRBJ2-2, reads DVKVTQSSRYLVKRTGEKVFLECVQDMDHENMFWYRQDPGLGLRLIYFSYDVKMKEKGDIPEGYSVSREKKERFSLILESASTNQTSMYLCASSYKGGRTGELFFGEGSRLTVL.

V usage is TRBV28 and J usage is TRBJ2-7, with D unresolved. The V gene's germline CDR1 is MDHEN and CDR2 SYDVKM. This CDR3 spans 13 amino acids. V gave up 7 bases and J gave up 3 bases, with 13 bases separating them. CDR3 region: CASTLGKGYEQYF. CDR3 nucleotides: TGTGCCAGCACCTTGGGGAAGGGCTACGAGCAGTACTTC.

The chain employs TRBV6-6 and TRBJ2-1; D might be TRBD2 (6 bases). V was shortened by 2 bases and J by 9 bases, with 14 bases between the two germline ends. This CDR3 contains 14 residues. Germline V gene data show CDR1 as MNHNY and CDR2 as SVGAGI (reference sequence). CDR3 DNA: TGTGCCAGCAGTTACGTTGGAGGGTCCGGTGAGCAGTTCTTC. Translation gives CASSYVGGSGEQFF.

The V and J genes are TRBV29-1 and TRBJ2-1; 9 bases map to TRBD1. V lost 3 bases, J lost 2 bases, and 5 bases stayed unmatched. Germline values: CDR1 SQVTM, CDR2 ANQGSEA. The CDR3 totals 15 residues. The CDR3 sequence is CSVDRGQGPYNEQFF. The CDR3 region has the DNA TGCAGCGTTGACAGGGGACAGGGTCCCTACAATGAGCAGTTCTTC.

This clonotype was detected only once. The genes are TRBV4-1 and TRBJ2-1; 8 bases are a match to TRBD2. The CDR3 covers 15 residues. Germline V CDR1 and CDR2: MGHRA, YSYEKL. V was clipped by 2 bases and J by 8 bases; unmatched bases: 8. CDR3 coding DNA: TGCGCCAGCAGCCAACCGGGACTAGGGGTTGATGAGCAGTTCTTC. It encodes CASSQPGLGVDEQFF.

This clonotype showed up just once. V gene TRBV28 combines with J gene TRBJ2-1, with TRBD2 matching 10 bases. The CDR3 contains 16 residues. CDR1 is MDHEN and CDR2 is SYDVKM in the germline V gene. The V and J ends lost 4 bases and 12 bases, in that order; junction bases with no gene match: 15. The CDR3 region is CASSSPGPTSGVWQFF. The CDR3 DNA is TGTGCCAGCAGTTCTCCGGGACCTACTAGCGGGGTCTGGCAGTTCTTC.

About this clonotype itself: Mismatch with germline at one junction end may stem from a read error. The chain is built from TRBV20-1 and TRBJ2-1, with D tentatively TRBD1 (5 bases). This CDR3 comprises 8 residues. In germline, CDR1 is DFQATT, CDR2 SNEGSKA (reference sequence). As DNA, the CDR3 is TGCAGTGCACAGCAGGGCGTCTTC. This sequence encodes CSAQQGVF.

The chain joins TRBV7-6 to TRBJ2-7, with 7 bases aligning to TRBD2. Trimming at V came to 5 bases and at J to 11 bases, leaving 21 bases not matched to a gene. The CDR3 is 16 residues long. Germline V lookup: CDR1 SGHVS, CDR2 FNYEAQ. DNA of the CDR3: TGTGCCAGCAGCCCAATTGCGGGAGCAAACTACCTTATGGAGTACTTC. Amino acid sequence: CASSPIAGANYLMEYF.

V usage is TRBV12-3 or TRBV12-4 and J usage is TRBJ1-2; no clear D gene. Trimming stripped 1 base from V and 4 bases from J, with 10 bases between. This CDR3 region has 14 residues. The DNA for the CDR3 is TGTGCCAGCAGTTTAGGAGAGGGAGGCTATGGCTACACCTTC. It yields the protein CASSLGEGGYGYTF.

The chain carries TRBV7-2 and TRBJ1-2; D ambiguous. The V gene's germline CDR1 is SGHTA and CDR2 FQGNSA. V was shortened by 7 bases and J by 4 bases, with 13 bases between the two germline ends. The length of the CDR3 is 13 residues. CDR3 DNA sequence: TGTGCCAGCAACCAGGCCGGTGTCTATGGCTACACCTTC. Protein: CASNQAGVYGYTF.

V and J are TRBV12-3 or TRBV12-4 and TRBJ1-1; 8 positions match TRBD1. The length of the CDR3 is 12 residues. V was pared by 5 bases and J by 8 bases, with 4 bases of the junction left unmatched. For the CDR3, the DNA is TGTGCCAGCAGTCCGAGGACAGGGGAAGCTTTCTTT. Translation gives CASSPRTGEAFF.

CDR3 nucleotides: TGCAGTGCTAGAGGCTATAGCAATCAGCCCCAGCATTTT. Protein: CSARGYSNQPQHF. This chain connects TRBV20-1 to TRBJ1-5; D gene uncertain. V gave up 1 base and J gave up 0 bases, with 4 bases separating them. The CDR3 loop spans 13 amino acids. Looked up from germline, CDR1 is DFQATT and CDR2 is SNEGSKA (reference sequence).

The chain couples TRBV28 to TRBJ2-1, with 12 bases lining up with TRBD2. The V gene end was trimmed by 5 bases and the J gene end by 2 bases; junction bases not matched to a gene: 7. Germline V gene lookup returns CDR1 MDHEN and CDR2 SYDVKM. The CDR3 sequence is 17 residues long. The CDR3 coding sequence is TGTGCCAGCAGTACGACTAGCGGGAGCTATACCTACAATGAGCAGTTCTTC. Translation gives CASSTTSGSYTYNEQFF.

This clonotype has just one count. This chain uses TRBV29-1 with TRBJ1-1; TRBD1 agrees at 11 bases. CDR3 length: 15 amino acids. The junction had 11 bases not matched to a gene; V was cut back by 6 bases and J by 5 bases. Per the germline V gene, CDR1 is SQVTM and CDR2 is ANQGSEA. The CDR3 DNA follows: TGCAGCGTCCGGGACAGGGGGGGATATGGTACTGAAGCTTTCTTT. Encoded protein: CSVRDRGGYGTEAFF.

The chain links TRBV20-1 to TRBJ2-3; perhaps TRBD2 as D (5 bases). The CDR3 covers 12 residues. The germline CDR1 and CDR2 sequences are DFQATT and SNEGSKA (reference sequence). V gave up 6 bases and J gave up 5 bases, with 12 bases separating them. The DNA of the CDR3 is TGCAGTGCGTCGTCTCGGGGAGATACGCAGTATTTT. Its protein product is CSASSRGDTQYF.

V gene TRBV15 combines with J gene TRBJ1-2; D remains unclear. Germline CDR1 is LNHNV and CDR2 is YYDKDF (reference sequence). V shed 8 bases and J shed 5 bases, with 15 bases lying between them. There are 13 residues in the CDR3. The CDR3 sequence is CATGVTSRYGYTF. The CDR3 region has the DNA TGTGCCACCGGAGTAACATCCCGATATGGCTACACCTTC. Variable domain in full (rest from reference TRBV15 and TRBJ1-2): DAMVIQNPRYQVTQFGKPVTLSCSQTLNHNVMYWYQQKSSQAPKLLFHYYDKDFNNEADTPDNFQSRRPNTSFCFLDIRSPGLGDTAMYLCATGVTSRYGYTFGSGTRLTVV.

The chain joins TRBV9 to TRBJ1-2; a weak D match, TRBD1 (6 bases). Germline V CDR1 and CDR2: SGDLS, YYNGEE. This CDR3 has 15 amino acids. The germline V and J ends were trimmed by 0 bases and 7 bases, with 16 bases remaining between them. The CDR3 bases are TGTGCCAGCAGCGTAGTATCGGGGGGCGCGATTGGCTACACCTTC. Translated: CASSVVSGGAIGYTF. The full variable domain, rest sourced from reference TRBV9 and TRBJ1-2, is DSGVTQTPKHLITATGQRVTLRCSPRSGDLSVYWYQQSLDQGLQFLIQYYNGEERAKGNILERFSAQQFPDLHSELNLSSLELGDSALYFCASSVVSGGAIGYTFGSGTRLTVV.

V is TRBV3-1 and J is TRBJ1-1, with 8 bases identical to TRBD1. Germline values: CDR1 LGHDT, CDR2 YNNKEL (reference sequence). CDR3 length equals 12 residues. Trimming took 3 bases from V and 10 from J; bases not matched to a gene: 4. The CDR3 loop reads CASSQIRGPAFF. As DNA, the CDR3 is TGTGCCAGCAGCCAGATCAGGGGGCCAGCTTTCTTT.

V is TRBV3-1 and J is TRBJ2-5; 7 bases match TRBD1. This CDR3 comprises 13 residues. CDR1 LGHDT and CDR2 YNNKEL come from the germline V gene (reference sequence). V shed 1 base, J shed 7 bases, and the junction held 3 bases outside the gene matches. The chain's CDR3 is CASSQGDSRTQYF. CDR3 coding DNA: TGTGCCAGCAGCCAAGGGGACAGCCGGACCCAGTACTTC.

The chain joins TRBV7-3 to TRBJ2-3, with no clear D. The V gene lost 1 base and the J gene lost 1 base, with 3 bases spanning the gap. Germline CDR1 and CDR2: SGHTA and FQGTGA. This CDR3 has 13 amino acids. CDR3 loop: CASSLMGTDTQYF. In DNA form, the CDR3 reads TGTGCCAGCAGCTTAATGGGCACAGATACGCAGTATTTT.

V usage is TRBV9 and J usage is TRBJ1-2; D perhaps matches TRBD1 (6 bases). Germline CDR1 is SGDLS and CDR2 is YYNGEE. Trimming stripped 4 bases from V and 0 bases from J, with 10 bases between. The CDR3 is made up of 14 amino acids. CDR3 sequence: CASSKDSTNYGYTF. For the CDR3, the DNA is TGTGCCAGCAGCAAGGACAGTACTAACTATGGCTACACCTTC.

This rearrangement joins TRBV20-1 to TRBJ1-5; the match to TRBD1 covers 7 bases. V was clipped by 5 bases and J by 3 bases; unmatched bases: 4. Germline V gene lookup returns CDR1 DFQATT and CDR2 SNEGSKA (reference sequence). The CDR3 is 13 residues long. CDR3 coding DNA: TGCAGTGCTCTAGACAGGGACAATCAGCCCCAGCATTTT. Its translation: CSALDRDNQPQHF.

The chain is built from TRBV6-5 and TRBJ1-2; D possibly corresponds to TRBD1 (6 bases). Trimming cost V 0 bases and J 9 bases, with 11 bases left between them. The CDR3 loop spans 13 amino acids. CDR1 is MNHEY, CDR2 SVGAGI, per germline. DNA for the CDR3: TGTGCCAGCAGTTACTCGGGCCAGGGGAGCTACACCTTC. This encodes CASSYSGQGSYTF.